A single sample gave rise to the 19 T cell receptor beta chains below, sequenced in a study of CD4+ T cells in melanoma. Measured with immunoSEQ multiplex PCR; TCRdb has only the in-frame clones, and not every one. In the table there are fewer than 15,000 clones, around 80% of which are singletons. The sequenced sample was cells from a culture (not recorded whether cultured in vitro). The receptor set was obtained from a human donor with melanoma.

The rearrangement uses TRBV29-1 and TRBJ1-2, with D unclear. Germline V lookup: CDR1 SQVTM, CDR2 ANQGSEA. Trimming stripped 5 bases from V and 6 bases from J, with 1 base between. The CDR3 covers 8 residues. In DNA, the CDR3 is TGCAGCGTTAATGGCTACACCTTC. It codes for CSVNGYTF.

The chain carries TRBV11-2 and TRBJ1-2; no reliable D call. Germline V gene lookup returns CDR1 SGHAT and CDR2 FQNNGV. There are 16 residues in the CDR3. The V gene lost 2 bases and the J gene lost 0 bases, with 13 bases spanning the gap. The CDR3 loop is CASSLIASASNYGYTF. The CDR3 coding sequence is TGTGCCAGCAGCTTAATAGCCTCCGCCTCTAACTATGGCTACACCTTC.

The rearrangement links TRBV11-2 to TRBJ2-1; D is undetermined. Germline V lookup: CDR1 SGHAT, CDR2 FQNNGV. This CDR3 contains 15 residues. V was cut by 3 bases and J by 6 bases, with 15 bases left in between. CDR3: CASSFELGNSNEQFF. The CDR3 nucleotides read TGTGCCAGCAGCTTTGAGTTAGGCAATAGCAATGAGCAGTTCTTC.

The chain is built from TRBV7-2 and TRBJ1-2; TRBD1 matches 9 bases. Trimming at V came to 1 base and at J to 4 bases, leaving 7 bases not matched to a gene. Germline CDR1 reads SGHTA; CDR2 reads FQGNSA. The CDR3 contains 16 residues. The CDR3 nucleotides are TGTGCCAGCAGCTTAGTAGGGGACAGGGCCATCTATGGCTACACCTTC. Its translation is CASSLVGDRAIYGYTF.

CDR3 residues: CASSSVGQVKGYTF. Written as DNA, the CDR3 is TGTGCCAGCAGCTCCGTGGGACAGGTGAAGGGCTACACCTTC. The chain carries TRBV7-9 and TRBJ1-2; TRBD1 aligns across 8 bases. Germline V lookup: CDR1 SEHNR, CDR2 FQNEAQ (reference sequence). Trimming took 4 bases from V and 8 from J; bases not matched to a gene: 9. The CDR3 is made up of 14 amino acids. Using reference TRBV7-9 and TRBJ1-2 for the parts outside the CDR3, the full variable domain is DTGVSQNPRHKITKRGQNVTFRCDPISEHNRLYWYRQTLGQGPEFLTYFQNEAQLEKSRLLSDRFSAERPKGSFSTLEIQRTEQGDSAMYLCASSSVGQVKGYTFGSGTRLTVV.

This chain uses TRBV5-1 with TRBJ2-2; 9 bases agree with TRBD2. Looked up from germline, CDR1 is SGHRS and CDR2 is YFSETQ. J gave up 7 bases and V 0 bases, and 7 bases lay outside the gene matches. The CDR3 is made up of 16 amino acids. CDR3 sequence (DNA): TGCGCCAGCAGCTTGGCCGGCGGGGGGGCCTTCGGGGAGCTGTTTTTT. Translated: CASSLAGGGAFGELFF. Based on the CDR3 plus reference TRBV5-1 and TRBJ2-2, the full variable domain is KAGVTQTPRYLIKTRGQQVTLSCSPISGHRSVSWYQQTPGQGLQFLFEYFSETQRNKGNFPGRFSGRQFSNSRSEMNVSTLELGDSALYLCASSLAGGGAFGELFFGEGSRLTVL.

In nucleotides, the CDR3 is TGCGCCAGCAGAGAGCAGGTCGGAGGTAGCGATGAGCAGTTCTTC. It translates to CASREQVGGSDEQFF. V gene TRBV5-1 combines with J gene TRBJ2-1, with a possible D match to TRBD2 (5 bases). Looked up from germline, CDR1 is SGHRS and CDR2 is YFSETQ. This CDR3 comprises 15 residues. Trimming took 5 bases from V and 8 from J, leaving 20 bases between them. The variable domain in full, completed from reference TRBV5-1 and TRBJ2-1, reads KAGVTQTPRYLIKTRGQQVTLSCSPISGHRSVSWYQQTPGQGLQFLFEYFSETQRNKGNFPGRFSGRQFSNSRSEMNVSTLELGDSALYLCASREQVGGSDEQFFGPGTRLTVL.

Only one count was recorded for this clone. The rearrangement links TRBV7-2 to TRBJ2-1; D might be TRBD2 (6 bases). Trimming stripped 6 bases from V and 4 bases from J, with 13 bases between. The germline V gene has CDR1 SGHTA and CDR2 FQGNSA. The CDR3 has 14 amino acids. In nucleotides, the CDR3 is TGTGCCAGCAGGGCACGGGGAGGTTACAATGAGCAGTTCTTC. This encodes CASRARGGYNEQFF. Variable domain in full (rest from reference TRBV7-2 and TRBJ2-1): GAGVSQSPSNKVTEKGKDVELRCDPISGHTALYWYRQSLGQGLEFLIYFQGNSAPDKSGLPSDRFSAERTGGSVSTLTIQRTQQEDSAVYLCASRARGGYNEQFFGPGTRLTVL.

The CDR3 DNA sequence: TGTGCCCCAGGAGGCCCCGGCTACACCTTC. The encoded protein is CAPGGPGYTF. The V gene is TRBV21-1, the J gene TRBJ1-2. TRBV21-1 is a documented pseudogene. This CDR3 contains 10 residues.

This clone was observed a few times. The V and J genes are TRBV10-1 and TRBJ2-2; no clear D. There are 11 residues in the CDR3. Germline V lookup: CDR1 WNHNN, CDR2 SYGVQD (reference sequence). V lost 6 bases and J lost 3, with 2 bases in between. DNA for the CDR3: TGCGCCAGCAGCCACACCGGGGAGCTGTTTTTT. This translates into CASSHTGELFF.

The rearrangement links TRBV30 to TRBJ1-2; D unresolved. This CDR3 is 12 amino acids long. The V gene lost 7 bases and the J gene lost 6 bases, with 15 bases spanning the gap. CDR1 is GTSNPN and CDR2 is SVGIG in the germline V gene (reference sequence). The CDR3 bases are TGTGCCTCCCGACGGCTCACCCATGGCTACACCTTC. Translation: CASRRLTHGYTF.

The V call is TRBV2, the J call TRBJ1-1; D is uncertain. This CDR3 has 14 amino acids. With 4 bases removed from V and 1 base from J, the gap between germline ends came to 10 bases. Germline CDR1 reads SNHLY; CDR2 reads FYNNEI. CDR3 residues: CASSGLRKNTEAFF. DNA for the CDR3: TGTGCCAGCAGTGGACTAAGGAAGAACACTGAAGCTTTCTTT.

V and J are TRBV5-1 and TRBJ2-3, with 8 bases that match TRBD2. The CDR3 loop spans 16 amino acids. Trimming removed 1 base from V and 2 bases from J; junction bases left unmatched: 6. Looked up from germline, CDR1 is SGHRS and CDR2 is YFSETQ. The CDR3 DNA reads as TGCGCCAGCAGCTTGAATAGCGGGGTTTCCACAGATACGCAGTATTTT. It encodes CASSLNSGVSTDTQYF.

This clone came up once. Other DNA sequences in this specimen translate into the identical CDR3. The rearrangement uses TRBV6-5 and TRBJ2-1; 11 bases fit TRBD2. CDR3 length equals 14 residues. Germline V gene data show CDR1 as MNHEY and CDR2 as SVGAGI. The V and J ends lost 5 bases and 6 bases, in that order; junction bases with no gene match: 3. The CDR3 DNA reads as TGTGCCAGCAGTCGACTAGCGGGGCCCAATGAGCAGTTCTTC. It translates to CASSRLAGPNEQFF.

The CDR3 bases are TGTGCCAGCAGTCAACGGACAGGCATTAGCAATCAGCCCCAGCATTTT. It specifies CASSQRTGISNQPQHF. V usage is TRBV6-6 and J usage is TRBJ1-5, with 7 bases fitting TRBD1. J lost 0 bases, V lost 5 bases, and 7 bases had no gene match. Germline V gene sequence: CDR1 MNHNY, CDR2 SVGAGI (reference sequence). The CDR3 consists of 16 residues.

As DNA, the CDR3 is TGTGCCAGCAGCTTCTCCTGGGGGAGGGGCACGAATGAGCAGTTCTTC. Its translation: CASSFSWGRGTNEQFF. This chain connects TRBV11-3 to TRBJ2-1, with 7 nucleotides matching TRBD2. J was trimmed by 7 bases and V by 3 bases; bases with no gene match: 12. This CDR3 comprises 16 residues. Germline CDR1 is SGHNT and CDR2 is YENEEA.

V gene TRBV30 combines with J gene TRBJ2-7; 8 nucleotides agree with TRBD1. The CDR3 contains 12 residues. Germline assignment: CDR1 GTSNPN and CDR2 SVGIG (reference sequence). V shed 7 bases, J shed 2 bases, and the junction held 4 bases outside the gene matches. The CDR3 sequence: CASRTGTYEQYF. The CDR3 DNA sequence: TGTGCCTCCCGGACAGGGACCTACGAGCAGTACTTC.

As for this clone: Other DNA sequences of this sample code for an identical CDR3. The J gene is TRBJ1-2, the V gene TRBV5-4; 9 nucleotides agree with TRBD1. The CDR3 contains 15 residues. The V segment lost 4 bases and the J segment 6 bases; nucleotides outside the gene matches: 10. The germline V gene encodes CDR1 SGHNT and CDR2 YYREEE (reference sequence). The CDR3, as DNA: TGTGCCAGCAGCCCACGGACTACAGGGGGCGATGGCTACACCTTC. Its protein is CASSPRTTGGDGYTF. Complete variable domain (other parts from reference TRBV5-4 and TRBJ1-2): ETGVTQSPTHLIKTRGQQVTLRCSSQSGHNTVSWYQQALGQGPQFIFQYYREEENGRGNFPPRFSGLQFPNYSSELNVNALELDDSALYLCASSPRTTGGDGYTFGSGTRLTVV.

In this sample, this clone turned up once. J is TRBJ1-2 and V is TRBV6-1; 11 bases are a match to TRBD1. After removal of 8 bases from V and 7 bases from J, the junction contained 3 bases not matched to a gene. The CDR3 contains 12 residues. Germline CDR1 reads MNHNS; CDR2 reads SASEGT. The CDR3 loop is CASRTGGGGYTF. CDR3 DNA sequence: TGTGCCAGCCGGACAGGGGGCGGTGGCTACACCTTC.